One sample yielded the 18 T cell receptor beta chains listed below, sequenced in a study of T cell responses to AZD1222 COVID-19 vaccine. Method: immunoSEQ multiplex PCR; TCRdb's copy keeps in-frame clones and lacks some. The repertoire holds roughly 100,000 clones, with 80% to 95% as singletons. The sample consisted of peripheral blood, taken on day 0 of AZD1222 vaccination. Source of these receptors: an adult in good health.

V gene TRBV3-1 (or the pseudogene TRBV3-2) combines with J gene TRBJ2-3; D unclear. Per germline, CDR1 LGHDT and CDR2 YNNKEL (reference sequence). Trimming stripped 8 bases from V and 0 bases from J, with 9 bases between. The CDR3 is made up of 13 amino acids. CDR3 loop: CASGIPSTDTQYF. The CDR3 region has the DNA TGTGCCAGCGGCATCCCTAGCACAGATACGCAGTATTTT.

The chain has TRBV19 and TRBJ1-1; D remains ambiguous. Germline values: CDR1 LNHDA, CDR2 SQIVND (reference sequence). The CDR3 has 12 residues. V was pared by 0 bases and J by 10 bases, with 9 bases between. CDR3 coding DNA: TGTGCCAGTAGTATAGATGTGTATGGAGCTTTCTTT. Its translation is CASSIDVYGAFF.

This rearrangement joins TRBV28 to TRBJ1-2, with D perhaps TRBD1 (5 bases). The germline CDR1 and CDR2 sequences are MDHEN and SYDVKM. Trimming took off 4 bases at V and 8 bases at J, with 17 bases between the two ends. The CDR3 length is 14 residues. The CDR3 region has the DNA TGTGCCAGCAGTTCCCCGGGACGATCGGGGGGCTACACCTTC. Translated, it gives CASSSPGRSGGYTF.

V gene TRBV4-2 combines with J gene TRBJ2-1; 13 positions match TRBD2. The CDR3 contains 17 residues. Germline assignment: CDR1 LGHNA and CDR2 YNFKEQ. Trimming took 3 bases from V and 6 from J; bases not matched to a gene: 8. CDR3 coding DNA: TGTGCCAGCAGCCATGGACTAGCGGGAGCACCTGGCAATGAGCAGTTCTTC. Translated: CASSHGLAGAPGNEQFF.

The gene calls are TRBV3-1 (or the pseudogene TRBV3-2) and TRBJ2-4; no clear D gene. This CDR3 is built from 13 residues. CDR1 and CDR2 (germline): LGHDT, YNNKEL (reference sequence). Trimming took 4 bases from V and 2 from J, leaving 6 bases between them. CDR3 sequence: CASSPGTKNIQYF. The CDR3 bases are TGTGCCAGCAGCCCTGGGACCAAAAACATTCAGTACTTC.

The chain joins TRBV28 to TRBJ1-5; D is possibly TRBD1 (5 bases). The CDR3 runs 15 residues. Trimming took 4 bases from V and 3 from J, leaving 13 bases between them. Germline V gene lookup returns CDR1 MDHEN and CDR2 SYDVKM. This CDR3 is CASSSAGLFNQPQHF. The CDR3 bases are TGTGCCAGCAGTTCCGCAGGGCTCTTCAATCAGCCCCAGCATTTT. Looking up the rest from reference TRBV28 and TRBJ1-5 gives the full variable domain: DVKVTQSSRYLVKRTGEKVFLECVQDMDHENMFWYRQDPGLGLRLIYFSYDVKMKEKGDIPEGYSVSREKKERFSLILESASTNQTSMYLCASSSAGLFNQPQHFGDGTRLSIL.

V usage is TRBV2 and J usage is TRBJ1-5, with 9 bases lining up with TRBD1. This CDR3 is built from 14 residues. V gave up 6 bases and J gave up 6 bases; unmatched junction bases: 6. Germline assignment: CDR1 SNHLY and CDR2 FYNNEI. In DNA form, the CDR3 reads TGTGCCAGCAGCAAACAGGGGGCAGGTCAGCCCCAGCATTTT. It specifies CASSKQGAGQPQHF. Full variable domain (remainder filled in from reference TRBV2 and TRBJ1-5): EPEVTQTPSHQVTQMGQEVILRCVPISNHLYFYWYRQILGQKVEFLVSFYNNEISEKSEIFDDQFSVERPDGSNFTLKIRSTKLEDSAMYFCASSKQGAGQPQHFGDGTRLSIL.

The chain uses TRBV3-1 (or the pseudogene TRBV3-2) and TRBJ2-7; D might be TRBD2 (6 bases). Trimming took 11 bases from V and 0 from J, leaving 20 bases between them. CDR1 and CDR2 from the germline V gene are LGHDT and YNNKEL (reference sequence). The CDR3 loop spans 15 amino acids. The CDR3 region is CAGAPLAVSSYEQYF. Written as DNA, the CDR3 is TGTGCCGGCGCCCCCTTAGCGGTTTCCTCCTACGAGCAGTACTTC.

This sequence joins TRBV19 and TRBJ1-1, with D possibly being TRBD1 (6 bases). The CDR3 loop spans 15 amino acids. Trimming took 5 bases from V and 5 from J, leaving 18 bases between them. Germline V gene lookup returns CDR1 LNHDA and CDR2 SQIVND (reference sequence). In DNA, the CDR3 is TGTGCCAGTAGTGTGCAACAGGGACGAGTGACTGAAGCTTTCTTT. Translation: CASSVQQGRVTEAFF.

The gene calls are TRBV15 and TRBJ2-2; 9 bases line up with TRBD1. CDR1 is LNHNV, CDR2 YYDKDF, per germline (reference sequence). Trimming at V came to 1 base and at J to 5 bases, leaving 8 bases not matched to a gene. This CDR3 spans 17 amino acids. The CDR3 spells CATSRVPGQGRTGELFF. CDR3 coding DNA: TGTGCCACCAGCAGAGTCCCTGGACAGGGGAGGACCGGGGAGCTGTTTTTT.

The CDR3 here is CASSPSSGTAKNIQYF. DNA for the CDR3: TGTGCCAGCAGTCCGAGCTCGGGTACAGCCAAAAACATTCAGTACTTC. V and J are TRBV27 and TRBJ2-4; D unclear. This CDR3 has 16 residues. Germline CDR1 MNHEY, CDR2 SMNVEV (reference sequence). Trimming removed 5 bases at V and 0 bases at J, with 14 bases between.

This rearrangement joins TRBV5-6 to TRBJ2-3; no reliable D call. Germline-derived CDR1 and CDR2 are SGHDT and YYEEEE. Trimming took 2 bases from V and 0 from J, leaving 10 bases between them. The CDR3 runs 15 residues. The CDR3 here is CASSFVGSSTDTQYF. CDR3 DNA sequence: TGTGCCAGCAGCTTCGTTGGTTCTAGCACAGATACGCAGTATTTT.

The CDR3 reads CASWRDSNSPLHF. DNA of the CDR3: TGTGCCAGCTGGCGGGACAGCAATTCACCCCTCCACTTT. V gene TRBV6-5 combines with J gene TRBJ1-6; TRBD1 matches at 7 bases. The germline V gene encodes CDR1 MNHEY and CDR2 SVGAGI. The ends lost 8 bases at V and 7 bases at J; junction bases unmatched: 5. This CDR3 spans 13 amino acids.

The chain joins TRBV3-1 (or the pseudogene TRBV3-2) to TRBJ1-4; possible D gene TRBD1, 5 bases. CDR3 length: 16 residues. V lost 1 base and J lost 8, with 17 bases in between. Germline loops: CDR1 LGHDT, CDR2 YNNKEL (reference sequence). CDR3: CASSQGPGRPLEKLFF. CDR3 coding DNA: TGTGCCAGCAGCCAAGGCCCGGGACGGCCATTGGAAAAACTGTTTTTT.

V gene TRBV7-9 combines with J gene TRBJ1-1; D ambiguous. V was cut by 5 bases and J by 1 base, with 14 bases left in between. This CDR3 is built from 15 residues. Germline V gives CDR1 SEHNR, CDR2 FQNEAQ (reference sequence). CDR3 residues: CASSPLWVRNTEAFF. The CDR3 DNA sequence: TGTGCCAGCAGCCCCCTTTGGGTAAGGAACACTGAAGCTTTCTTT.

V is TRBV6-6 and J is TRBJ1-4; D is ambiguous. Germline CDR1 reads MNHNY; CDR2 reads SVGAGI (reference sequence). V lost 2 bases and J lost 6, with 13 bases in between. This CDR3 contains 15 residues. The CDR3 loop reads CASSYTGGVDEKLFF. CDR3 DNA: TGTGCCAGCAGTTACACCGGTGGGGTCGATGAAAAACTGTTTTTT.

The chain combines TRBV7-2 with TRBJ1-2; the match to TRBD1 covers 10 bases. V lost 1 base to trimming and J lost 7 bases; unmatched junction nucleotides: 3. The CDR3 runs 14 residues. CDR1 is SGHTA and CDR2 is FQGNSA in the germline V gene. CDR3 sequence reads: CASSLVGQGGGYTF. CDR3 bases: TGTGCCAGCAGCTTAGTAGGACAGGGGGGTGGCTACACCTTC.

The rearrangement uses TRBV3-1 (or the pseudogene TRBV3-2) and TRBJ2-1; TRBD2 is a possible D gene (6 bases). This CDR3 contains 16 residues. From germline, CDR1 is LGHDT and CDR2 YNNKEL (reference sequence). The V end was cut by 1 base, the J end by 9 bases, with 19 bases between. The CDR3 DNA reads TGTGCCAGCAGCCAAGCGGGCGGGGATCGTAGCGGTGAGCAGTTCTTC. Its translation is CASSQAGGDRSGEQFF.